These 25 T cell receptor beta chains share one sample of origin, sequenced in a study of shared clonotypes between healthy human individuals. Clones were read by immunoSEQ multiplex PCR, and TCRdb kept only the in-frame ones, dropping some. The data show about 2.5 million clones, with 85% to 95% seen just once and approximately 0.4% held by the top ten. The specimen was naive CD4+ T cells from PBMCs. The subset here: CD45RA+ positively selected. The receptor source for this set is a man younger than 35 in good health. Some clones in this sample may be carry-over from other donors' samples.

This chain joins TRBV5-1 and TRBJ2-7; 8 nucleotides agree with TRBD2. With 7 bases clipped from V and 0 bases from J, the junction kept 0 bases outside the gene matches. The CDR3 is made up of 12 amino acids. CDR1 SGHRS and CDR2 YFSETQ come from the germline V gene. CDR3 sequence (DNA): TGCGCCAGCGCGGGGGGCTCCTACGAGCAGTACTTC. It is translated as CASAGGSYEQYF.

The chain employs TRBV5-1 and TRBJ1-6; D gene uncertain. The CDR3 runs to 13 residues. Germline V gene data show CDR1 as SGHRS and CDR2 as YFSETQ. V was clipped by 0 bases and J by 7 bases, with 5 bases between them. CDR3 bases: TGCGCCAGCAGCTTGGTGGCCAATTCACCCCTCCACTTT. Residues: CASSLVANSPLHF.

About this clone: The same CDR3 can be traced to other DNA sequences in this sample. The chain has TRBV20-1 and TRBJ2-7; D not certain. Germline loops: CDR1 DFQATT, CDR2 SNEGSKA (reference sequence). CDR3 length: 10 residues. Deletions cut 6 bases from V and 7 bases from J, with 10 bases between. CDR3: CSARSREQYF. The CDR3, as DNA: TGCAGTGCGAGATCGCGGGAGCAGTACTTC.

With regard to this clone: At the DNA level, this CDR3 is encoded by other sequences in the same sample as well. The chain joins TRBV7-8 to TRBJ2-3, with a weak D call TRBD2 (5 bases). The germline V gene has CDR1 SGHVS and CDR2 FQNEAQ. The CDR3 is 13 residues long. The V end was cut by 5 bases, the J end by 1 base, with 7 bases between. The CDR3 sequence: CASSRGGTDTQYF. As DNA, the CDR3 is TGTGCCAGCAGCCGGGGAGGCACAGATACGCAGTATTTT. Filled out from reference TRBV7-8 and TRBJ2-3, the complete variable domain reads GAGVSQSPRYKVAKRGQDVALRCDPISGHVSLFWYQQALGQGPEFLTYFQNEAQLDKSGLPSDRFFAERPEGSVSTLKIQRTQQEDSAVYLCASSRGGTDTQYFGPGTRLTVL.

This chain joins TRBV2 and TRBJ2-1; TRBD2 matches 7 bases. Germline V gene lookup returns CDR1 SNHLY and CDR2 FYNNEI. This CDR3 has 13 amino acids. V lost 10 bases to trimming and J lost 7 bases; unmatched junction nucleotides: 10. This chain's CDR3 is CATPTGAGNEQFF. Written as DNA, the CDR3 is TGTGCCACACCTACGGGAGCGGGGAATGAGCAGTTCTTC.

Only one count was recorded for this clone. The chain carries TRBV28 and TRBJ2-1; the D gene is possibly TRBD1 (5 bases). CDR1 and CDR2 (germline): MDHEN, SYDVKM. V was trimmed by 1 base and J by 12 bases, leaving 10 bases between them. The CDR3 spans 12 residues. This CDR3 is CASSLLGEPQFF. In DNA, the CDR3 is TGTGCCAGCAGTTTATTAGGGGAACCGCAGTTCTTC.

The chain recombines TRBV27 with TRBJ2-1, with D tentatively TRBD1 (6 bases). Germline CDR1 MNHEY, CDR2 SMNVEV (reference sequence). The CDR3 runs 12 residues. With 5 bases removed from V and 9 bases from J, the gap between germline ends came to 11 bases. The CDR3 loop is CASSATGFEQFF. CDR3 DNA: TGTGCCAGCAGTGCGACAGGATTTGAGCAGTTCTTC.

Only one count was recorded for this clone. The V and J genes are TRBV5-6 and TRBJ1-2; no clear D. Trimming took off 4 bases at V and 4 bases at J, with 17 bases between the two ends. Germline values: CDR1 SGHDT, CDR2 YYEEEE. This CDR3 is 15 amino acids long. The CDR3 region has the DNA TGTGCCAGCAGCGCCCCTGGGCAAGCAGGCTATGGCTACACCTTC. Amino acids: CASSAPGQAGYGYTF.

Here the CDR3 DNA reads TGTGCCAGCAGCCCTACACTAGCGAGGAGCCACGAGCAGTACTTC. Its protein is CASSPTLARSHEQYF. The J gene is TRBJ2-7, the V gene TRBV4-2; 7 nucleotides align to TRBD2. The length of the CDR3 is 15 residues. From germline, CDR1 is LGHNA and CDR2 YNFKEQ. J lost 5 bases, V lost 4 bases, and 11 bases had no gene match.

CDR3 sequence: CASSSQPGGLAIYEQYF. Written as DNA, the CDR3 is TGTGCCAGCAGCTCCCAACCAGGGGGCCTCGCCATCTACGAGCAGTACTTC. The chain carries TRBV11-2 and TRBJ2-7; 8 nucleotides match TRBD1. V dropped 4 bases and J dropped 3; count of bases not matched to a gene: 14. The CDR3 covers 17 residues. The germline V gene encodes CDR1 SGHAT and CDR2 FQNNGV.

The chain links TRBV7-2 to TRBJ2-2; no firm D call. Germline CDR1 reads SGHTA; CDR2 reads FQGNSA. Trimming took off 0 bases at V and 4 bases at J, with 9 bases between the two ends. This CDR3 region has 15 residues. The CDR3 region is CASSLAGLSTGELFF. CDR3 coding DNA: TGTGCCAGCAGCTTAGCAGGGTTGAGCACCGGGGAGCTGTTTTTT.

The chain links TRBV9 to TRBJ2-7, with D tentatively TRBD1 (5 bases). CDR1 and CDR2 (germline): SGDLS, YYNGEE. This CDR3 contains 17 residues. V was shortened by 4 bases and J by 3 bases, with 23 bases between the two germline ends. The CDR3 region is CASSPSYGAGPLYEQYF. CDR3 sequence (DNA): TGTGCCAGCAGCCCATCCTATGGGGCAGGGCCCCTCTACGAGCAGTACTTC. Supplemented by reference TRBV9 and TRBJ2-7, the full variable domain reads DSGVTQTPKHLITATGQRVTLRCSPRSGDLSVYWYQQSLDQGLQFLIQYYNGEERAKGNILERFSAQQFPDLHSELNLSSLELGDSALYFCASSPSYGAGPLYEQYFGPGTRLTVT.

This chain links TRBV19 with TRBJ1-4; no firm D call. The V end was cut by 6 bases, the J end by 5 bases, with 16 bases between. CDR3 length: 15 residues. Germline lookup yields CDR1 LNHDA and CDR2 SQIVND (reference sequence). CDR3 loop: CASSGGSLGNEKLFF. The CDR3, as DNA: TGTGCCAGTAGCGGAGGTTCCTTAGGGAATGAAAAACTGTTTTTT.

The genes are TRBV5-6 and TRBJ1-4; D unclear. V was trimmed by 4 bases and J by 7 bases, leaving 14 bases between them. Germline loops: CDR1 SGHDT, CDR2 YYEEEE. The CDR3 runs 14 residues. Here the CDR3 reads CASSPKPDGEKLFF. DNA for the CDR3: TGTGCCAGCAGCCCAAAACCGGACGGTGAAAAACTGTTTTTT.

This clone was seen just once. The chain's CDR3 is CASSLAPSAETQYF. CDR3 DNA sequence: TGTGCCAGCAGCTTAGCGCCTAGCGCAGAGACCCAGTACTTC. The chain recombines TRBV7-2 with TRBJ2-5; D is possibly TRBD2 (6 bases). Germline V lookup: CDR1 SGHTA, CDR2 FQGNSA. Between the trimmed V and J ends, which lost 0 bases and 4 bases, there was a span of 9 bases. The CDR3 extends over 14 amino acids.

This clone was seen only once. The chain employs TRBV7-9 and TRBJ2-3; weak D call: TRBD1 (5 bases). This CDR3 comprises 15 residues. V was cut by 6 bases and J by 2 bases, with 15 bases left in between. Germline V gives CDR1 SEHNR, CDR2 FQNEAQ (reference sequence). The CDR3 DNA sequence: TGTGCCAGCAGTTATGACGACAGTTACACAGATACGCAGTATTTT. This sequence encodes CASSYDDSYTDTQYF.

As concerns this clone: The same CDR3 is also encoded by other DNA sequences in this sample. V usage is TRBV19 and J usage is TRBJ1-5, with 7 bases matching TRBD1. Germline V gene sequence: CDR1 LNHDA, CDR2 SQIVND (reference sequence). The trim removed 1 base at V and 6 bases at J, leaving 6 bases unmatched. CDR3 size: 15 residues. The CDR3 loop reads CASSIGTGGSQPQHF. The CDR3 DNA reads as TGTGCCAGTAGTATAGGGACAGGAGGGAGTCAGCCCCAGCATTTT.

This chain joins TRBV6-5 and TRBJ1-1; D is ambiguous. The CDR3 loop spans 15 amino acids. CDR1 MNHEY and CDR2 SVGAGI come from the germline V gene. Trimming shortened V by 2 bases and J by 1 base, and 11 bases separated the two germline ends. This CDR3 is CASSYAWAANTEAFF. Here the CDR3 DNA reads TGTGCCAGCAGTTACGCTTGGGCCGCGAACACTGAAGCTTTCTTT.

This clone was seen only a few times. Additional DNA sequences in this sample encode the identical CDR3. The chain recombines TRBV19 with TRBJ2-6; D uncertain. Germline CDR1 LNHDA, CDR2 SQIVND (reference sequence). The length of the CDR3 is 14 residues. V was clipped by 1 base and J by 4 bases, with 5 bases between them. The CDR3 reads CASSIGSGANVLTF. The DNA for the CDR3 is TGTGCCAGTAGTATAGGGTCGGGGGCCAACGTCCTGACTTTC.

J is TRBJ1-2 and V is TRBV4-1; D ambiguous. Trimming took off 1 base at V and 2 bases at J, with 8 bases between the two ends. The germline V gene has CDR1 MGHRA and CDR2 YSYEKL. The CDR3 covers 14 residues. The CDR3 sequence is CASSQGIGNYGYTF. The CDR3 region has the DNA TGCGCCAGCAGCCAAGGCATCGGGAACTATGGCTACACCTTC.

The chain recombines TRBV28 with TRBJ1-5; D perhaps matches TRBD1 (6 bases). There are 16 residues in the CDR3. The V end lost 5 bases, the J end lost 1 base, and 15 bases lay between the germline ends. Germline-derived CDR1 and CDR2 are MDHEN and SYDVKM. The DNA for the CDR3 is TGTGCCAGCAGTCCCGGGACAAAGGGGAGCAATCAGCCCCAGCATTTT. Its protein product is CASSPGTKGSNQPQHF.

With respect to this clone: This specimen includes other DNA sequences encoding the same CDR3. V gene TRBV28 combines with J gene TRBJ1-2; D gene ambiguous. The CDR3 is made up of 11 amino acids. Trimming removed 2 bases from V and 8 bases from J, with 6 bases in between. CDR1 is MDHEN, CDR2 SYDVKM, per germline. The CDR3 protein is CASSLGIGYTF. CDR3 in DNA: TGTGCCAGCAGTTTAGGAATCGGCTACACCTTC.

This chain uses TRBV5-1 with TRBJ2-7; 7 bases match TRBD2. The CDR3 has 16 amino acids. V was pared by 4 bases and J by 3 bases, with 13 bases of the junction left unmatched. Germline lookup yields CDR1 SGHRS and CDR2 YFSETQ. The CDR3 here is CASSPGGGSVVYEQYF. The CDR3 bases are TGCGCCAGCAGCCCTGGCGGGGGAAGCGTGGTCTACGAGCAGTACTTC.

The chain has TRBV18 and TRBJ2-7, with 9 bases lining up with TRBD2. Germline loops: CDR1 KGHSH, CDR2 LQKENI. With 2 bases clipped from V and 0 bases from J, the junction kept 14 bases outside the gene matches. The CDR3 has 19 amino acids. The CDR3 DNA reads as TGTGCCAGCTCACCAGGTAGTATGGCTAGCGGGAAAATCTCCTACGAGCAGTACTTC. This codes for CASSPGSMASGKISYEQYF.

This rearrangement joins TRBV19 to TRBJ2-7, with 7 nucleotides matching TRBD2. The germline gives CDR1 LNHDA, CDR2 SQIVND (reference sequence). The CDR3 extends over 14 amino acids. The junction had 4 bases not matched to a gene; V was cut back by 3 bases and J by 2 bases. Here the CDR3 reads CASSIRGDPYEQYF. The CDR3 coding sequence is TGTGCCAGTAGTATTCGGGGGGATCCCTACGAGCAGTACTTC.